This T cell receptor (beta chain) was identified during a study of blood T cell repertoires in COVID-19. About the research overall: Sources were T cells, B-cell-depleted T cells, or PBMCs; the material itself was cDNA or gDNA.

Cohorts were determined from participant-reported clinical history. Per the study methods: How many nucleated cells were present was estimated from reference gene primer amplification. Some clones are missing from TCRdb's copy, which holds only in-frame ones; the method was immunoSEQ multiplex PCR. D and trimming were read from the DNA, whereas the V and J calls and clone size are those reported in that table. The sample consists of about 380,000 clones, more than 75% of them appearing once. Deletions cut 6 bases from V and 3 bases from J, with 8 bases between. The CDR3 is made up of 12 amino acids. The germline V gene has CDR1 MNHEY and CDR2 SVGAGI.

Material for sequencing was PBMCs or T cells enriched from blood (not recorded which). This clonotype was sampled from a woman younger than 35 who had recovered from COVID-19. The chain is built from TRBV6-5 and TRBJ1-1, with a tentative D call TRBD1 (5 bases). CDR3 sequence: CASSRGDTEAFF. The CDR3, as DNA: TGTGCCAGCAGCCGGGGGGACACTGAAGCTTTCTTT.